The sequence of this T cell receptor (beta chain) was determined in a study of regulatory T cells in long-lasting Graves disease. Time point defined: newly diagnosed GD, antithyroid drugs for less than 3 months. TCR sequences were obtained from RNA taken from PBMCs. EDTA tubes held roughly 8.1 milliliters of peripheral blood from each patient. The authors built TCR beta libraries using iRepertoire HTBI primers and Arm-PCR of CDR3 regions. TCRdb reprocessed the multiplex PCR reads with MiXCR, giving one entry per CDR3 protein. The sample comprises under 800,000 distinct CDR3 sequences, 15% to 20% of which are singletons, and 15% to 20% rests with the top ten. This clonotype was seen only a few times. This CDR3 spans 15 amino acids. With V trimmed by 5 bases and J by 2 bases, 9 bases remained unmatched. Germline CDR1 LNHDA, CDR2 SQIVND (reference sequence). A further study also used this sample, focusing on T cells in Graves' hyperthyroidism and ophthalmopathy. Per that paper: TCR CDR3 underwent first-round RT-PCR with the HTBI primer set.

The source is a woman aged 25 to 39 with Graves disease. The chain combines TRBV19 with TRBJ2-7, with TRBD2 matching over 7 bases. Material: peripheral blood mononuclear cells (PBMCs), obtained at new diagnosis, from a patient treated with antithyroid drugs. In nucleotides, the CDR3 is TGTGCCAGTAGTCTTAGGCTAGCGGCGGCCTACGAGCAGTACTTC. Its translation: CASSLRLAAAYEQYF.